The rows below give T cell receptor beta chains drawn from one sample of a study of shared clonotypes between healthy human individuals. This table comes from immunoSEQ multiplex PCR, and its TCRdb copy is limited to in-frame clones, with some not included. The profile shows over a million clones, 98% of them singletons. Sequencing input: naive CD4+ T cells sorted from blood. These receptors were obtained from a man aged 30 to 45 in good health. CDR3s include the opening cysteine and the closing phenylalanine or tryptophan. The D gene is left open where the match is weak. Expanded clones are given a class, and other clones once, few, many or no size at all.

>TRBJ2-2|once|TRBV7-2|NA
CASSLGQYIGELFF
TGTGCCAGCAGCTTAGGGCAATATATCGGGGAGCTGTTTTTT
>TRBJ2-2|NA|TRBV6-5|NA
CASSLFVGTGELFF
TGTGCCAGCAGTCTCTTCGTGGGCACCGGGGAGCTGTTTTTT
>TRBJ2-3|NA|TRBV7-9|TRBD2
CASSLAKLAPNTLYF
TGTGCCAGCAGCTTAGCAAAACTAGCGCCCAATACGCTGTATTTT
>TRBJ2-1|NA|TRBV6-5|NA
CASSYSRGDYNEQFF
TGTGCCAGCAGTTACTCGAGGGGGGACTACAATGAGCAGTTCTTC
>TRBJ2-3|NA|TRBV18|NA
CASSRASTDTQYF
TGTGCCAGCTCACGTGCCAGCACAGATACGCAGTATTTT
>TRBJ2-7|NA|TRBV9|TRBD1
CASSRSGQPYEQYF
TGTGCCAGCAGCCGTTCGGGACAGCCCTACGAGCAGTACTTC
>TRBJ2-5|NA|TRBV6-6|NA
CASSPFGGGETQYF
TGTGCCAGCAGTCCGTTCGGAGGTGGCGAGACCCAGTACTTC
>TRBJ1-2|NA|TRBV7-9|TRBD1
CASSTNPAQGVSGYTF
TGTGCCAGCAGCACTAACCCTGCACAGGGGGTGAGTGGCTACACCTTC
>TRBJ1-5|once|TRBV5-1|NA
CASSLDAYSNQPQHF
TGCGCCAGCAGCTTGGACGCTTATAGCAATCAGCCCCAGCATTTT
>TRBJ2-7|NA|TRBV2|NA
CASTREPLITYEQYF
TGTGCCAGCACCCGAGAGCCTCTTATAACCTACGAGCAGTACTTC
>TRBJ1-5|once|TRBV4-1|TRBD1
CASSQDSGTVYQPQHF
TGCGCCAGCAGCCAAGATTCCGGGACAGTTTATCAGCCCCAGCATTTT
>TRBJ2-1|NA|TRBV19|NA
CASSSGDTYSYNEQFF
TGTGCCAGTAGTTCCGGGGACACCTATTCCTACAATGAGCAGTTCTTC
>TRBJ2-5|NA|TRBV28|NA
CASSPGGLQETQYF
TGTGCCAGCAGTCCCGGAGGGTTACAAGAGACCCAGTACTTC
>TRBJ2-5|NA|TRBV9|TRBD1
CASSGMTGLMETQYF
TGTGCCAGCAGCGGAATGACAGGGCTGATGGAGACCCAGTACTTC
>TRBJ2-7|NA|TRBV2|TRBD2
CASSTRVAAGAHEQYF
TGTGCCAGCAGTACAAGAGTGGCAGCGGGAGCCCACGAGCAGTACTTC
>TRBJ1-1|once|TRBV14|NA
CASSQNSDQNTEAFF
TGTGCCAGCAGCCAAAATTCGGACCAAAACACTGAAGCTTTCTTT
>TRBJ1-2|NA|TRBV5-1|NA
CASTSQGHGYTF
TGCGCCAGCACTTCCCAGGGACATGGCTACACCTTC
>TRBJ1-2|NA|TRBV18|TRBD1
CASSPQGAPGYTF
TGTGCCAGCTCACCACAGGGGGCGCCTGGCTACACCTTC
>TRBJ2-1|once|TRBV5-1|TRBD1
CASSLARGNLYDEQFF
TGCGCCAGCAGCTTGGCCAGGGGGAACCTTTACGATGAGCAGTTCTTC
>TRBJ2-3|NA|TRBV18|NA
CASSPPPGRPGTDTQYF
TGTGCCAGCTCACCACCACCCGGTCGGCCCGGCACAGATACGCAGTATTTT
>TRBJ2-1|NA|TRBV5-5|TRBD2
CASSLVPSGSYNEQFF
TGTGCCAGCAGCTTGGTCCCTAGCGGCTCCTACAATGAGCAGTTCTTC
>TRBJ1-1|NA|TRBV7-9|TRBD1
CASSLGGGTGLNTEAFF
TGTGCCAGCAGCTTAGGCGGAGGGACAGGCTTGAACACTGAAGCTTTCTTT
>TRBJ1-2|NA|TRBV28|TRBD1
CASSLGGTGGAQSYGYTF
TGTGCCAGCAGTTTAGGGGGGACAGGGGGAGCGCAAAGCTATGGCTACACCTTC
>TRBJ2-1|NA|TRBV5-1|TRBD1
CASSLDRGNNEQFF
TGCGCCAGCAGCCTGGACAGGGGCAACAATGAGCAGTTCTTC
>TRBJ2-7|NA|TRBV2|NA
CASSEAGQSEQYF
TGTGCCAGCAGTGAAGCCGGGCAGTCCGAGCAGTACTTC
>TRBJ1-5|NA|TRBV30|NA
CAWGSGLNQPQHF
TGTGCCTGGGGATCAGGGCTCAATCAGCCCCAGCATTTT
>TRBJ2-7|NA|TRBV20-1|NA
CSARRTYEQYF
TGCAGTGCTAGAAGGACCTACGAGCAGTACTTC
>TRBJ2-3|NA|TRBV9|NA
CASSTSEGVAGDTQYF
TGTGCCAGCAGCACAAGCGAGGGGGTTGCGGGAGATACGCAGTATTTT
>TRBJ2-3|NA|TRBV13|TRBD2
CASSSFPLAESTDTQYF
TGTGCCAGCAGCTCCTTCCCTCTAGCGGAGAGCACAGATACGCAGTATTTT
>TRBJ2-1|NA|TRBV2|NA
CASSEAPAWEGSYNEQFF
TGTGCCAGCAGTGAAGCGCCCGCCTGGGAAGGGTCCTACAATGAGCAGTTCTTC
>TRBJ1-5|NA|TRBV7-9|TRBD1
CASSEGGAWDSQPQHF
TGTGCCAGCAGTGAGGGGGGCGCTTGGGACAGTCAGCCCCAGCATTTT
>TRBJ1-5|NA|TRBV5-1|NA
CASSPGQLDSNQPQHF
TGCGCCAGCAGCCCCGGACAGCTAGATAGCAATCAGCCCCAGCATTTT
>TRBJ2-3|NA|TRBV7-9|NA
CASPEEYF
TGTGCCAGCCCAGAGGAGTATTTT
>TRBJ2-7|NA|TRBV7-9|TRBD2
CASASGSYEQYF
TGTGCCAGCGCTAGCGGGAGTTACGAGCAGTACTTC
>TRBJ2-1|NA|TRBV29-1|TRBD2
CSAVSGIARNEQFF
TGCAGCGCCGTCAGCGGGATAGCGCGTAATGAGCAGTTCTTC
>TRBJ1-2|NA|TRBV28|NA
CAIQIGGLSYGYTF
TGTGCCATCCAAATCGGGGGCCTAAGCTATGGCTACACCTTC
>TRBJ2-2|NA|TRBV4-2|NA
CASSRGAGVGTGELFF
TGTGCCAGCAGCAGAGGGGCAGGAGTTGGCACCGGGGAGCTGTTTTTT
>TRBJ2-1|NA|TRBV10-3|NA
CAISRMTGTYNEQFF
TGTGCCATCAGTAGAATGACTGGGACCTACAATGAGCAGTTCTTC
>TRBJ2-1|NA|TRBV4-1|TRBD1
CASSRGTAINNEQFF
TGCGCCAGCAGCCGAGGGACAGCTATAAACAATGAGCAGTTCTTC
>TRBJ2-7|NA|TRBV25-1|TRBD2
CASSGGAYEQYF
TGTGCCAGTTCTGGGGGGGCCTACGAGCAGTACTTC
>TRBJ2-7|once|TRBV2|NA
CASSDRRRSYEQYF
TGTGCCAGCAGTGACAGGCGGAGGTCCTACGAGCAGTACTTC
>TRBJ1-2|NA|TRBV29-1|TRBD1
CSVRQGPSYGYTF
TGCAGCGTTCGACAGGGGCCTTCCTATGGCTACACCTTC
>TRBJ1-2|once|TRBV11-2|NA
CASSLDWGGYTF
TGTGCCAGCAGCCTCGACTGGGGTGGCTACACCTTC
>TRBJ2-3|once|TRBV29-1|TRBD2
CSATRLAGGVRDTQYF
TGCAGCGCCACTCGACTAGCGGGAGGGGTCAGGGATACGCAGTATTTT
>TRBJ2-7|NA|TRBV5-4|TRBD2
CASSQRGSYEQYF
TGTGCCAGCAGCCAGCGGGGAAGCTACGAGCAGTACTTC
>TRBJ2-2|NA|TRBV9|NA
CASSVSVGDTGELFF
TGTGCCAGCAGCGTATCCGTGGGAGACACCGGGGAGCTGTTTTTT
>TRBJ2-7|NA|TRBV6-4|NA
CASSDSRGAEQYF
TGTGCCAGCAGTGACTCGAGAGGTGCCGAGCAGTACTTC
>TRBJ2-7|NA|TRBV7-2|NA
CASRGTDMGAYEQYF
TGTGCCAGCAGAGGTACTGACATGGGAGCCTACGAGCAGTACTTC
>TRBJ2-1|NA|TRBV5-6|TRBD2
CASSNGLALDEQFF
TGTGCCAGCAGCAACGGACTAGCGTTGGATGAGCAGTTCTTC
>TRBJ2-1|NA|TRBV28|TRBD1
CASSPGTVLNEQFF
TGTGCCAGCAGCCCCGGGACAGTCCTCAATGAGCAGTTCTTC
>TRBJ2-3|NA|TRBV27|NA
CASSLLGRSDTQYF
TGTGCCAGCAGCTTACTAGGACGGTCAGATACGCAGTATTTT
>TRBJ2-1|NA|TRBV28|TRBD1
CASSGLGDRPPNEQFF
TGTGCCAGCAGTGGCCTGGGGGACAGGCCCCCCAATGAGCAGTTCTTC
>TRBJ2-3|NA|TRBV6-5|TRBD1
CASSYYGQGRSDTQYF
TGTGCCAGCAGTTACTATGGACAGGGTCGCTCAGATACGCAGTATTTT
>TRBJ2-7|NA|TRBV27|TRBD2
CASSNSGLAADEQYF
TGTGCCAGCAGCAACTCGGGACTAGCGGCCGACGAGCAGTACTTC
>TRBJ1-5|once|TRBV18|NA
CASSPTGLAQPQHF
TGTGCCAGCTCACCAACAGGGTTGGCTCAGCCCCAGCATTTT
>TRBJ2-1|NA|TRBV5-4|NA
CASSLPRGGLYNEQFF
TGTGCCAGCAGCCTCCCGAGGGGGGGGCTCTACAATGAGCAGTTCTTC
>TRBJ1-4|NA|TRBV11-2|NA
CASSSHYSTELFF
TGTGCCAGCAGCTCCCATTATAGTACGGAACTGTTTTTT
>TRBJ2-1|NA|TRBV9|NA
CASSVDGREYNEQFF
TGTGCCAGCAGCGTAGACGGGAGAGAGTACAATGAGCAGTTCTTC
>TRBJ2-7|few|TRBV7-9|NA
CASSLGTDEQYF
TGTGCCAGCAGCTTGGGGACGGACGAGCAGTACTTC
>TRBJ2-1|NA|TRBV9|TRBD2
CASSVDPTSGILWEQFF
TGTGCCAGCAGCGTAGACCCCACTAGCGGGATTTTATGGGAGCAGTTCTTC